This T cell receptor beta chain was recorded in a study of T-cell reconstitution after alpha-beta-depleted transplantation in children. Study observations and caveats: Diversity and T-cell counts at one year after transplant derived mostly from new T cells. Surviving recipient T cells and intrathymic progenitors accounted for some patients' high TCRbeta diversity at day 60. Expanded clones from the graft, numbering several hundred, reportedly supplied alpha-beta T cells about two months after transplant.

A TCRbeta library incorporating unique molecular identifiers was prepared. TCRdb itself ran the PCR reads through MiXCR, one entry per CDR3 protein. The sample yields 580,000 or so distinct CDR3 sequences, under 30% seen once. A note on this clonotype: What it binds is not known.

The CDR3 runs 16 residues. Germline V CDR1 and CDR2: SGHRS, YFSETQ. The junction had 10 bases not matched to a gene; V was cut back by 4 bases and J by 4 bases. The specimen was PBMCs, mostly from graft donor cells, collected 360 days after TCRalphabeta/CD19-depleted stem cell transplant. This sequence was found in a boy under three years old who had a stem cell transplant for acute myeloid leukemia, so the T cells may come from the graft donor. The rearrangement links TRBV5-1 to TRBJ2-1; 8 nucleotides match TRBD1. Here the CDR3 DNA reads TGCGCCAGCAGCGTGACAGGGGTAGGGGCTTACAATGAGCAGTTCTTC. This gives the protein CASSVTGVGAYNEQFF.